A selection of T cell receptor beta chains follows, all from one sample in a study of metastatic and nonmetastatic thyroid tumors. TCRdb reassembled clones from the PCR reads with MiXCR. The repertoire holds some 15,000 clones, with about 23% as singletons. The sequenced material came from adjacent normal tissue. The receptor set was obtained from a female donor with papillary thyroid cancer or a benign thyroid nodule (not recorded which). Some clones in this sample may be carry-over from other donors' samples. Both conserved end residues are part of each CDR3. Each record gives: clone size, V gene, J gene, D gene, CDR3 protein, CDR3 DNA. D genes are given only for firm matches. Size values are once, few and many counts, or a class for expanded clones, and some rows have none.

>.|TRBV9|TRBJ2-2|TRBD2
CASSPGAGGWTGELFF
TGTGCCAGCTCCCCCGGGGCGGGAGGGTGGACCGGGGAGCTGTTTTTT
>.|TRBV20-1|TRBJ2-5|TRBD1
CSARGGQGAGETQYF
TGCAGTGCTAGAGGCGGACAGGGGGCAGGGGAGACCCAGTACTTC
>.|TRBV6-5|TRBJ2-1|TRBD2
CASSYARGGRNEQFF
TGTGCCAGCAGTTATGCGCGGGGGGGCCGGAATGAGCAGTTCTTC
>few|TRBV2|TRBJ2-3|.
CASSETGSSTDTQYF
TGTGCCAGCAGCGAGACGGGATCTAGCACAGATACGCAGTATTTT
>few|TRBV28|TRBJ1-6|.
CASSLRNSPLHF
TGTGCCAGCAGTTTAAGGAATTCACCCCTCCACTTT
>.|TRBV7-9|TRBJ2-5|TRBD2
CASSGRGGTQYF
TGTGCCAGCAGCGGGAGGGGTGGGACCCAGTACTTC
>many|TRBV6-2/TRBV6-3|TRBJ2-7|TRBD2
CASSYASGGLVSYEQYF
TGTGCCAGCAGTTACGCTAGCGGGGGTTTGGTCTCCTACGAGCAGTACTTC
>.|TRBV20-1|TRBJ2-7|.
CSARDAGGIRPYF
TGCAGTGCTAGAGATGCTGGGGGAATTAGGCCGTACTTC
>.|TRBV5-1|TRBJ2-7|TRBD1
CASIPGQGSGKGGYEQYF
TGCGCCAGCATCCCAGGACAGGGTTCCGGGAAGGGCGGCTACGAGCAGTACTTC
>.|TRBV6-1|TRBJ2-1|.
CASSIGEGAQFF
TGTGCCAGCAGTATCGGCGAGGGCGCGCAGTTCTTC
>.|TRBV20-1|TRBJ2-7|TRBD2
CSACPPRLADTYEQYF
TGCAGTGCTTGTCCCCCAAGGCTAGCGGACACCTACGAGCAGTACTTC
>few|TRBV11-2|TRBJ1-3|.
CASSLWGSGNTIYF
TGTGCCAGCAGCTTATGGGGGTCTGGAAACACCATATATTTT
>few|TRBV12-3/TRBV12-4|TRBJ2-5|TRBD1
CASSWKGGGTQYF
TGTGCCAGCAGTTGGAAAGGGGGCGGGACCCAGTACTTC
>.|TRBV10-3|TRBJ2-3|TRBD1
CAISELGQGISDTQYF
TGTGCCATCAGTGAGTTAGGACAGGGAATTTCAGATACGCAGTATTTT
>.|TRBV18|TRBJ1-5|.
CASSPPGSGQPQHF
TGTGCCAGCTCACCACCAGGTTCGGGGCAGCCCCAGCATTTT
>.|TRBV5-1|TRBJ2-3|TRBD2
CASSSGGRAYTQYF
TGCGCCAGCAGCTCCGGCGGGAGGGCATATACGCAGTATTTT
>few|TRBV12-3/TRBV12-4|TRBJ2-7|TRBD1
CASSWGDRGIYEQYF
TGTGCCAGCAGTTGGGGCGACAGGGGGATCTACGAGCAGTACTTC
>few|TRBV13|TRBJ2-7|TRBD2
CASSPEGTSGSYEQYF
TGTGCCAGCAGCCCCGAAGGGACTAGCGGGAGCTACGAGCAGTACTTC
>few|TRBV19|TRBJ2-7|.
CASSPGRHGEQYF
TGTGCCAGTAGCCCGGGACGCCACGGCGAGCAGTACTTC
>.|TRBV6-2/TRBV6-3|TRBJ1-5|TRBD1
CASSSRTGGNQPQHF
TGTGCCAGCAGTTCTCGGACAGGAGGGAATCAGCCCCAGCATTTT
>few|TRBV12-3/TRBV12-4|TRBJ2-6|TRBD1
CASRKDRAYSGANVLTF
TGTGCCAGCAGAAAGGACAGGGCTTACTCTGGGGCCAACGTCCTGACTTTC
>few|TRBV12-3/TRBV12-4|TRBJ2-7|.
CASSGSGTRDF
TGTGCCAGCAGCGGATCCGGGACAAGGGACTTC
>.|TRBV12-3/TRBV12-4|TRBJ2-7|.
CASSLASLEQYF
TGTGCCAGCAGTTTAGCGTCCCTGGAGCAGTACTTC
>few|TRBV27|TRBJ2-3|TRBD1
CASTMDRTSTDTQYF
TGTGCCAGCACCATGGACAGGACTAGCACAGATACGCAGTATTTT
>many|TRBV19|TRBJ1-1|.
CASSIKIAHTEAFF
TGTGCCAGTAGTATAAAGATCGCCCACACTGAAGCTTTCTTT
>.|TRBV15|TRBJ2-1|.
CATSRDRGAVNEQFF
TGTGCCACCAGCAGAGATCGAGGGGCGGTCAATGAGCAGTTCTTC
>few|TRBV28|TRBJ2-3|.
CASAPSPDTQYF
TGTGCCAGCGCCCCAAGTCCAGATACGCAGTATTTT
>many|TRBV7-2|TRBJ1-1|TRBD1
CASSLLQGAKTEAFF
TGTGCCAGCAGCTTACTACAGGGGGCGAAGACTGAAGCTTTCTTT
>few|TRBV7-3|TRBJ2-2|.
CASSLTGSFTGELFF
TGTGCCAGCAGCTTAACAGGGAGCTTCACCGGGGAGCTGTTTTTT
>.|TRBV20-1|TRBJ1-1|.
CSARDRPLGTEAFF
TGCAGTGCTAGGGACAGACCCCTTGGCACTGAAGCTTTCTTT
>.|TRBV2|TRBJ2-7|TRBD1
CASRTGGFGSYEQYF
TGTGCCAGCAGGACAGGGGGCTTCGGTTCCTACGAGCAGTACTTC
>many|TRBV6-1|TRBJ2-7|.
CASSEVGALYEQYF
TGTGCCAGCAGTGAAGTGGGAGCACTCTACGAGCAGTACTTC
>few|TRBV6-5|TRBJ2-5|TRBD1
CASSYDRVQTQYF
TGTGCCAGCAGTTACGACAGGGTGCAGACCCAGTACTTC
>few|TRBV6-1|TRBJ2-7|TRBD2
CASSALRSGGYEQYF
TGTGCCAGCAGTGCCCTAAGAAGCGGGGGCTACGAGCAGTACTTC
>.|TRBV7-9|TRBJ2-7|TRBD1
CASSLVGTGEEQYF
TGTGCCAGCAGCTTAGTGGGGACAGGGGAAGAGCAGTACTTC
>few|TRBV6-1|TRBJ2-5|TRBD2
CASSEAAGGQETQYF
TGTGCCAGCAGTGAAGCAGCGGGGGGGCAAGAGACCCAGTACTTC
>.|TRBV28|TRBJ2-7|.
CASSQQPYEQYF
TGTGCCAGCAGTCAACAGCCCTACGAGCAGTACTTC
>few|TRBV20-1|TRBJ2-3|TRBD2
CSGREVTDTQYF
TGCAGTGGACGGGAGGTTACAGATACGCAGTATTTT
>.|TRBV27|TRBJ2-6|.
CASSLTDSSGANVLTF
TGTGCCAGCAGTCTAACCGATAGCTCTGGGGCCAACGTCCTGACTTTC
>.|TRBV18|TRBJ2-5|.
CASSPGVMETQYF
TGTGCCAGCTCACCGGGGGTGATGGAGACCCAGTACTTC
>.|TRBV6-2/TRBV6-3|TRBJ1-2|.
CASSYSGRYTF
TGTGCCAGCAGTTACTCGGGGCGCTACACCTTC
>few|TRBV30|TRBJ2-1|TRBD2
CAQTLLAGVNNEQFF
TGTGCCCAGACATTACTAGCGGGGGTCAACAATGAGCAGTTCTTC